The 12 T cell receptor beta chains below all came from one sample that was sequenced in a study of cytomegalovirus exposure and HLA in healthy donors. The method was immunoSEQ multiplex PCR; TCRdb's version includes in-frame clones alone and lacks a portion of them. The sample comprises 150,000 to 200,000 clones, roughly nine tenths of which are singletons, and around a tenth rests with the top ten. The sample was PBMCs. These receptors came from a woman aged 18-29 years in good health and CMV-seropositive.

The chain recombines TRBV18 with TRBJ1-4, with D possibly being TRBD1 (6 bases). V lost 2 bases and J 2 bases, leaving 9 bases between the germline ends. This CDR3 has 15 amino acids. Germline V lookup: CDR1 KGHSH, CDR2 LQKENI. CDR3 nucleotide sequence: TGTGCCAGCTCACCAAGCAGGGGCACTAATGAAAAACTGTTTTTT. Protein: CASSPSRGTNEKLFF.

V and J are TRBV11-1 and TRBJ2-7, with 7 bases identical to TRBD1. CDR1 is SGHAT and CDR2 is FQDESV in the germline V gene (reference sequence). V was pared by 5 bases and J by 4 bases, with 5 bases of the junction left unmatched. The CDR3 extends over 13 amino acids. This CDR3 is CASSPRTGYEQYF. In DNA, the CDR3 is TGTGCCAGCAGCCCGCGGACAGGTTACGAGCAGTACTTC.

The rearrangement joins TRBV4-3 to TRBJ2-4; no clear D. Germline V gene data show CDR1 as LGHNA and CDR2 as YSLEER. V was trimmed by 0 bases and J by 3 bases, leaving 9 bases between them. This CDR3 comprises 15 residues. The CDR3 sequence: CASSQDSHVKNIQYF. The CDR3 DNA reads as TGCGCCAGCAGCCAAGATTCCCATGTCAAAAACATTCAGTACTTC.

The chain couples TRBV10-2 to TRBJ2-7, with 9 bases identical to TRBD1. The CDR3 runs to 16 residues. Germline CDR1 is WSHSY and CDR2 is SAAADI. With V trimmed by 3 bases and J by 0 bases, 6 bases remained unmatched. CDR3 region: CASSDSGTGISYEQYF. In DNA, the CDR3 is TGCGCCAGCAGTGATTCCGGGACAGGGATCTCCTACGAGCAGTACTTC.

This sequence joins TRBV11-3 and TRBJ2-1; D possibly corresponds to TRBD1 (6 bases). Trimming removed 5 bases from V and 5 bases from J, with 10 bases in between. CDR3 length: 13 amino acids. CDR1 SGHNT and CDR2 YENEEA come from the germline V gene. The CDR3 DNA follows: TGTGCCAGCAGCGTCGGGACAAACAATGAGCAGTTCTTC. As protein: CASSVGTNNEQFF.

This chain connects TRBV7-8 to TRBJ2-2, with TRBD1 as a possible D gene (6 bases). The V end was cut by 10 bases, the J end by 7 bases, with 22 bases between. Germline V gives CDR1 SGHVS, CDR2 FQNEAQ. The CDR3 length is 15 residues. The DNA of the CDR3 is TGTGCCACTCTAACCGAGAGGGGGACGGTCGGGGAGCTGTTTTTT. The encoded protein is CATLTERGTVGELFF. The full variable domain, its missing parts supplied by reference TRBV7-8 and TRBJ2-2, is GAGVSQSPRYKVAKRGQDVALRCDPISGHVSLFWYQQALGQGPEFLTYFQNEAQLDKSGLPSDRFFAERPEGSVSTLKIQRTQQEDSAVYLCATLTERGTVGELFFGEGSRLTVL.

This chain's CDR3 is CASSTSSGPYNEQFF. The CDR3, as DNA: TGTGCCAGTAGTACTTCTAGCGGACCCTACAATGAGCAGTTCTTC. This chain uses TRBV19 with TRBJ2-1, with 7 bases identical to TRBD2. J was trimmed by 2 bases and V by 4 bases; bases with no gene match: 5. CDR1 LNHDA and CDR2 SQIVND come from the germline V gene (reference sequence). The CDR3 consists of 15 residues. The complete variable domain, with remaining parts taken from reference TRBV19 and TRBJ2-1, reads DGGITQSPKYLFRKEGQNVTLSCEQNLNHDAMYWYRQDPGQGLRLIYYSQIVNDFQKGDIAEGYSVSREKKESFPLTVTSAQKNPTAFYLCASSTSSGPYNEQFFGPGTRLTVL.

Here the CDR3 DNA reads TGTGCCAGCAGCTCGGGACAGGCTGACGGGGAGCTGTTTTTT. Its translation: CASSSGQADGELFF. The rearrangement links TRBV7-3 to TRBJ2-2; 8 nucleotides match TRBD1. The V gene's germline CDR1 is SGHTA and CDR2 FQGTGA. This CDR3 comprises 14 residues. V shed 4 bases and J 7 bases; nucleotides not matched to a gene: 5. Full variable domain (rest looked up from reference TRBV7-3 and TRBJ2-2): GAGVSQTPSNKVTEKGKYVELRCDPISGHTALYWYRQSLGQGPEFLIYFQGTGAADDSGLPNDRFFAVRPEGSVSTLKIQRTERGDSAVYLCASSSGQADGELFFGEGSRLTVL.

The chain is built from TRBV2 and TRBJ2-1; 8 bases match TRBD1. In germline, CDR1 is SNHLY, CDR2 FYNNEI. The CDR3 runs to 13 residues. The V segment lost 4 bases and the J segment 6 bases; nucleotides outside the gene matches: 2. This chain's CDR3 is CASSGGTGNEQFF. The CDR3 nucleotides are TGTGCCAGCAGTGGGGGGACAGGCAATGAGCAGTTCTTC.

The chain carries TRBV29-1 and TRBJ2-3; D not resolved. The CDR3 extends over 13 amino acids. V was trimmed by 8 bases and J by 0 bases, leaving 12 bases between them. Germline CDR1 SQVTM, CDR2 ANQGSEA. CDR3 nucleotide sequence: TGCAGCTCCCGCCCACAGAGCACAGATACGCAGTATTTT. Translation gives CSSRPQSTDTQYF.

This chain joins TRBV11-2 and TRBJ2-1; 13 bases agree with TRBD2. In germline, CDR1 is SGHAT, CDR2 FQNNGV. J lost 10 bases, V lost 6 bases, and 9 bases had no gene match. The CDR3 is 15 amino acids. CDR3 in DNA: TGTGCCAGCAGTCAACCTGGACTAGCGGGAGAGGAGCAGTTCTTC. It translates to CASSQPGLAGEEQFF.

V and J are TRBV7-2 and TRBJ2-2, with a tentative D call TRBD2 (5 bases). Germline V gene sequence: CDR1 SGHTA, CDR2 FQGNSA. This CDR3 comprises 16 residues. Trimming removed 3 bases at V and 7 bases at J, with 18 bases between. The CDR3 loop is CASSFQPGTSGGELFF. CDR3 bases: TGTGCCAGCAGCTTTCAACCGGGAACATCGGGCGGGGAGCTGTTTTTT.